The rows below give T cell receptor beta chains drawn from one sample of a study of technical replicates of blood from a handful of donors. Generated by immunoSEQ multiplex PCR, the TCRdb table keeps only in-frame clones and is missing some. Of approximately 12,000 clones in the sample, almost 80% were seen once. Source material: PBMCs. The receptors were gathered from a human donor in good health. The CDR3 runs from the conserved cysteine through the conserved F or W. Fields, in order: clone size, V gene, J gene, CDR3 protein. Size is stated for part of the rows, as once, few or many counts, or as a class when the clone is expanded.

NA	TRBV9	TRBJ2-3	CASSAGLAVDTDTQYF
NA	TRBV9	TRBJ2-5	CASTTTTQETQYF
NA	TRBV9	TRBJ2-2	CASSVLATTGTGELFF
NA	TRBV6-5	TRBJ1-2	CASSYSGAGYTF
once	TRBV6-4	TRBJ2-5	CASSDSETGGPQYF
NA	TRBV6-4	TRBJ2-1	CASSEGQRSEQFF
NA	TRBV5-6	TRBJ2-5	CASSLGGVETQYF
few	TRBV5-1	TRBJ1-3	CASSFTFSGNTIYF
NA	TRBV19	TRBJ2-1	CASISSGRRSFF
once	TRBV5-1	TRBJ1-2	CASRQDTTNYGYTF
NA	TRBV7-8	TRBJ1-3	CASSLQGAGNTIYF
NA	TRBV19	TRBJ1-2	CASSPGQNNYGYTF
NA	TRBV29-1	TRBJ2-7	CSAQTGTFYEQYF
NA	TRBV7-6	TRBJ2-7	CASSPGTGGYEQYF
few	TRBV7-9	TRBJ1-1	CASSIQGSRNTEAFF
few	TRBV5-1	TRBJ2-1	CASSLGGVYNEQFF
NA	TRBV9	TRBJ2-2	CASSARSRELFF
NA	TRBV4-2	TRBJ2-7	CASSRDPGTSGSYEQYF
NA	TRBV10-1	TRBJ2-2	CASQSNTGELFF
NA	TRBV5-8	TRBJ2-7	CASSTWAAQYF
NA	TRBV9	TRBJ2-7	CASSAGNSYEQYF
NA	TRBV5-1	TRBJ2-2	CASSSSSGATGELFF
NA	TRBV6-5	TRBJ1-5	CASSRQGASNQPQHF
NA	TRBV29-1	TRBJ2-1	CSVRREGGNEQFF
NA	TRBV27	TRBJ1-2	CASSSDRAFDGYTF
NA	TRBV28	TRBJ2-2	CASSTRTSGRARNGELFF
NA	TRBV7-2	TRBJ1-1	CASSWPTGLNTEAFF
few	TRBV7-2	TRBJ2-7	CASSLVAGGAYEQYF
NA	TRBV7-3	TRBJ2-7	CASSPGGILSYEQYF
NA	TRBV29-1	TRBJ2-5	CSVEEGWETQYF
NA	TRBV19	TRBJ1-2	CASSTGQGYGYTF
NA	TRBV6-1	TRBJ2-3	CATNLAGQITDTQYF
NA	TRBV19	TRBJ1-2	CASSAGQQNYGYTF